The 3 T cell receptor beta chains listed next were all sequenced from one sample in a study of T cell repertoires in cytomegalovirus infection. Their antigens are not known. TCRdb reanalysed the reads using MiXCR and keeps one entry per CDR3 protein. The sample includes 69,000 or so distinct CDR3 sequences, about 26% seen only once; the top ten take roughly three fifths. Sequencing was performed on CD8+ T cells from cultured PBMCs, taken from culture after CMV antigen stimulation. The receptors derive from a human donor in good health (CMV status not recorded). Some clones in this sample may be carry-over from other donors' samples.

The chain is built from TRBV11-2 and TRBJ2-5; 9 bases map to TRBD1. Trimming removed 4 bases from V and 4 bases from J; junction bases left unmatched: 4. The CDR3 length is 14 residues. CDR1 SGHAT and CDR2 FQNNGV come from the germline V gene. CDR3 in amino acids: CASSSTGGRETQYF. The CDR3 nucleotides are TGTGCCAGCAGCTCGACAGGGGGACGAGAGACCCAGTACTTC.

J is TRBJ2-1 and V is TRBV4-3, with 8 bases fitting TRBD2. Looked up from germline, CDR1 is LGHNA and CDR2 is YSLEER. The length of the CDR3 is 17 residues. The J segment lost 8 bases and the V segment lost 3 bases, leaving 15 bases of the junction unmatched. The DNA for the CDR3 is TGCGCCAGCAGCCAGGCTAGCCCGGGACTAGTGGGGGATGAGCAGTTCTTC. Translated, it gives CASSQASPGLVGDEQFF.

The sample holds many counts of this clonotype. This chain joins TRBV12-3 or TRBV12-4 and TRBJ2-7; 9 nucleotides agree with TRBD2. J gave up 2 bases and V 6 bases, and 8 bases lay outside the gene matches. The CDR3 contains 15 residues. The CDR3 DNA reads TGTGCCAGCAGCTATAGTGGCGGGAGGGCCTACGAGCAGTACTTC. Its translation is CASSYSGGRAYEQYF.